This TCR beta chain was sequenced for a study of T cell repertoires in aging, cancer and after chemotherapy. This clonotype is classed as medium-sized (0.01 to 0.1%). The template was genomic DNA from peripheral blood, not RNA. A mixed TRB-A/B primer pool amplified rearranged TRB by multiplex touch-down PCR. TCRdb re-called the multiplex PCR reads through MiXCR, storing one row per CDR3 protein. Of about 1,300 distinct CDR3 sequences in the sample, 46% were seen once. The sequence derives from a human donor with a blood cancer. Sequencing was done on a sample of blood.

The CDR3 is CASSSGTSGWDEQFF. The CDR3 DNA sequence: TGTGCCAGCTCCTCCGGGACTAGCGGGTGGGATGAGCAGTTCTTC. This sequence joins TRBV6-2 or TRBV6-3 and TRBJ2-1, with 12 bases lining up with TRBD2. V shed 8 bases and J 8 bases; nucleotides not matched to a gene: 10. The CDR3 is 15 residues long. Germline CDR1 is MNHEY and CDR2 is SVGEGT.